Presented here are 15 T cell receptor beta chains from one specimen sequenced in a study of T cells in Graves' hyperthyroidism and ophthalmopathy. Authors of the study amplified TCR beta CDR3 regions from RNA transcripts. When the TCR CDR3 underwent first-round RT-PCR, the HTBI primer set was used. TCRdb reprocessed the multiplex PCR reads with MiXCR, giving one entry per CDR3 protein. The profile shows roughly 180,000 distinct CDR3 sequences, over 8% of them singletons. What was sequenced was blood. These receptors all come from a woman under 30 with Graves' hyperthyroidism that later progressed to Graves' ophthalmopathy.

This clonotype was counted a few times. The gene calls are TRBV28 and TRBJ1-1; a weak D match, TRBD1 (5 bases). The V gene lost 5 bases and the J gene lost 1 base, with 20 bases spanning the gap. Looked up from germline, CDR1 is MDHEN and CDR2 is SYDVKM. The CDR3 contains 17 residues. The CDR3 sequence: CASSTIKDGRENTEAFF. DNA of the CDR3: TGTGCCAGCAGTACTATTAAAGATGGCAGGGAGAACACTGAAGCTTTCTTT.

This clonotype was picked up a small number of times. This chain connects TRBV10-3 to TRBJ2-1; D is uncertain. Trimming removed 11 bases from V and 5 bases from J, with 22 bases in between. This CDR3 is built from 15 residues. Germline V gene sequence: CDR1 ENHRY, CDR2 SYGVKD. The CDR3 is CASVGDGPVDNEQFF. The CDR3 DNA follows: TGTGCCTCTGTGGGTGACGGACCAGTTGACAATGAGCAGTTCTTC.

J is TRBJ2-1 and V is TRBV9; 12 bases align to TRBD2. The V and J ends lost 4 bases and 3 bases, in that order; junction bases with no gene match: 8. The germline V gene encodes CDR1 SGDLS and CDR2 YYNGEE. The CDR3 loop spans 17 amino acids. In DNA form, the CDR3 reads TGTGCCAGCAGCCCCCGGACTAGCGGGGCGATCTACAATGAGCAGTTCTTC. Its protein is CASSPRTSGAIYNEQFF. The full variable domain, completed using reference TRBV9 and TRBJ2-1, is DSGVTQTPKHLITATGQRVTLRCSPRSGDLSVYWYQQSLDQGLQFLIQYYNGEERAKGNILERFSAQQFPDLHSELNLSSLELGDSALYFCASSPRTSGAIYNEQFFGPGTRLTVL.

This clonotype was counted a single time. This chain connects TRBV29-1 to TRBJ2-7; TRBD1 might be the D (6 bases). This CDR3 region has 12 residues. In germline, CDR1 is SQVTM, CDR2 ANQGSEA. V lost 7 bases, J lost 4 bases, and 14 bases lay in between. The CDR3 DNA is TGCAGCGCCGAGGGGGTCGCATACGAGCAGTACTTC. Its translation: CSAEGVAYEQYF.

This clonotype occurred many times. The genes are TRBV20-1 and TRBJ2-3, with D perhaps matching TRBD2 (5 bases). CDR3 length: 14 residues. The ends were cut back, 3 bases at V and 5 bases at J, with 15 bases in the middle. Germline lookup yields CDR1 DFQATT and CDR2 SNEGSKA (reference sequence). The CDR3 nucleotides are TGCAGTGCTAGGAGCCAGAGTCGGGGAGATACGCAGTATTTT. Its translation: CSARSQSRGDTQYF.

This clonotype was counted at least ten times. The DNA of the CDR3 is TGTGCCAGCAGCTCCACCGGACTCTCCCTGAGGGCCTACAATGAGCAGTTCTTC. It yields the protein CASSSTGLSLRAYNEQFF. The rearrangement joins TRBV7-9 to TRBJ2-1, with TRBD2 as a possible D gene (5 bases). V shed 4 bases and J shed 2 bases, with 21 bases lying between them. From germline, CDR1 is SEHNR and CDR2 FQNEAQ (reference sequence). The CDR3 loop spans 18 amino acids.

This clonotype was counted many times. The J gene is TRBJ2-7, the V gene TRBV28, with TRBD1 identical over 7 bases. V lost 8 bases and J lost 0; bases outside the gene matches: 13. Germline V lookup: CDR1 MDHEN, CDR2 SYDVKM. This CDR3 has 16 residues. The CDR3 here is CASRAYRGESSYEQYF. The CDR3 bases are TGTGCCAGCCGAGCTTACAGGGGCGAAAGCTCCTACGAGCAGTACTTC.

This clonotype appeared many times. The chain joins TRBV7-9 to TRBJ1-4; no clear D gene. The CDR3 covers 16 residues. Trimming shortened V by 1 base and J by 4 bases, and 13 bases separated the two germline ends. Germline values: CDR1 SEHNR, CDR2 FQNEAQ (reference sequence). CDR3 region: CASSLERAELNEKLFF. CDR3 sequence (DNA): TGTGCCAGCAGCTTAGAGAGGGCAGAACTTAATGAAAAACTGTTTTTT.

This clonotype has more than one count but fewer than ten. The V call is TRBV20-1, the J call TRBJ2-5, with a tentative D call TRBD1 (5 bases). Trimming left V 1 base short and J 4 bases short, with 10 bases between. Germline V gene data show CDR1 as DFQATT and CDR2 as SNEGSKA (reference sequence). The CDR3 is 13 amino acids. In DNA form, the CDR3 reads TGCAGTGCTAGAGGTTGGCAGGGAGAGACCCAGTACTTC. This gives the protein CSARGWQGETQYF.

This clonotype was found many times. J is TRBJ2-1 and V is TRBV3-1, with 8 bases fitting TRBD1. The J segment lost 8 bases and the V segment lost 6 bases, leaving 6 bases of the junction unmatched. The germline V gene has CDR1 LGHDT and CDR2 YNNKEL (reference sequence). The CDR3 spans 13 residues. The CDR3 DNA is TGTGCCAGCAGGCGACAGGGGATCGATGAGCAGTTCTTC. Amino acids: CASRRQGIDEQFF.

The table lists this clonotype with many counts. V gene TRBV30 combines with J gene TRBJ1-1; D not resolved. Between the trimmed V and J ends, which lost 0 bases and 0 bases, there was a span of 14 bases. The germline CDR1 and CDR2 sequences are GTSNPN and SVGIG (reference sequence). The CDR3 runs to 16 residues. Here the CDR3 reads CAWSVDLGNLNTEAFF. The CDR3 region has the DNA TGTGCCTGGAGTGTCGACCTTGGAAACCTGAACACTGAAGCTTTCTTT.

The rearrangement links TRBV7-6 to TRBJ1-5; possible D gene TRBD1, 5 bases. The CDR3 sequence is 14 residues long. V was shortened by 5 bases and J by 6 bases, with 14 bases between the two germline ends. Per germline, CDR1 SGHVS and CDR2 FNYEAQ. In DNA, the CDR3 is TGTGCCAGCAGCCCGTTGGACATGGCTCAGCCCCAGCATTTT. As protein: CASSPLDMAQPQHF.

With respect to this clonotype: Being one base from a much bigger clone, this may be a read error. The CDR3 reads CASSIYPTSGGVNEQYF. CDR3 DNA: TGTGCCAGTAGTATTTACCCGACTAGCGGGGGGGTCAATGAGCAGTACTTC. The chain is built from TRBV19 and TRBJ2-7, with 14 bases that match TRBD2. The germline gives CDR1 LNHDA, CDR2 SQIVND (reference sequence). Trimming at V came to 3 bases and at J to 7 bases, leaving 11 bases not matched to a gene. The CDR3 extends over 17 amino acids.

This clonotype appeared a few times. The V call is TRBV7-8, the J call TRBJ2-5; D not certain. This CDR3 contains 14 residues. The V end lost 5 bases, the J end lost 4 bases, and 14 bases lay between the germline ends. In germline, CDR1 is SGHVS, CDR2 FQNEAQ. This chain's CDR3 is CASSLTELRETQYF. In DNA form, the CDR3 reads TGTGCCAGCAGCCTGACTGAATTACGAGAGACCCAGTACTTC.

This chain uses TRBV20-1 with TRBJ2-2; D may correspond to TRBD1 or TRBD2 (5 bases each). V lost 5 bases and J 6 bases, leaving 10 bases between the germline ends. In germline, CDR1 is DFQATT, CDR2 SNEGSKA (reference sequence). CDR3 size: 12 residues. DNA of the CDR3: TGCAGTGCTGTGGGACGGGCCGGGGAGCTGTTTTTT. This encodes CSAVGRAGELFF.